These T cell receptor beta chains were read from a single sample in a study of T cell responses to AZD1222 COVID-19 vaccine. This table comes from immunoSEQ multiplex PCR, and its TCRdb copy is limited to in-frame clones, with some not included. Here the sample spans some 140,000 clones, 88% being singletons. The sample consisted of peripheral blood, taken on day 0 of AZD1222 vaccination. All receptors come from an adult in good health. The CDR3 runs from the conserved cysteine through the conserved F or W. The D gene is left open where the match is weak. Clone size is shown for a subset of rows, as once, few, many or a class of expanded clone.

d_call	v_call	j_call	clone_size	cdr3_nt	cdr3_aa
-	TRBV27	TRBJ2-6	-	TGTGCCAGCAGTTTATCGAGGGCGGCTGGGGCCAACGTCCTGACTTTC	CASSLSRAAGANVLTF
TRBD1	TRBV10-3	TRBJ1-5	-	TGTGCCATCGCTGGGGACAGGGACAATCAGCCCCAGCATTTT	CAIAGDRDNQPQHF
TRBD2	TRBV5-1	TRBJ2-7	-	TGCGCCAGCAGCCAGACTAGCGGGGCCACCTACGAGCAGTACTTC	CASSQTSGATYEQYF
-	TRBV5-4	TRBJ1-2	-	TGTGCCAGCAGCCAATTTACAGTGAACTATGGCTACACCTTC	CASSQFTVNYGYTF
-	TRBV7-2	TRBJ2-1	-	TGTGCCAGCAGCTCGCCCCCCAACCTTAATGAGCAGTTCTTC	CASSSPPNLNEQFF
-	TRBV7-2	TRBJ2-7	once	TGTGCCAGCAGGTCGAGAGGGGCCCCGCCCTACGAGCAGTACTTC	CASRSRGAPPYEQYF
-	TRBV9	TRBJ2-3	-	TGTGCCAGCAGCCCCAAAGGGGGGGGCCTCACAGATACGCAGTATTTT	CASSPKGGGLTDTQYF
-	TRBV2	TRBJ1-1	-	TGTGCCAGCAGTGAATTTAAGAGCCACGCTGAAGCTTTCTTT	CASSEFKSHAEAFF
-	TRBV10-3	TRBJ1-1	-	TGTGCCATCAGTTTCGATAGGAACACTGAAGCTTTCTTT	CAISFDRNTEAFF
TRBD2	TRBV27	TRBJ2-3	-	TGTGCCAGCAGGGGTCTCGGGGGGACAGATACGCAGTATTTT	CASRGLGGTDTQYF
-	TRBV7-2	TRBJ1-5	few	TGTGCCAGCAGCTTAGCGGCTTCGGTGATCCAGCATTTT	CASSLAASVIQHF
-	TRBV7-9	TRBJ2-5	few	TGTGCCAGCAGCTTCCAGAACCAAGAGACCCAGTACTTC	CASSFQNQETQYF
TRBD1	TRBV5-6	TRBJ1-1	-	TGTGCCAGCAGCTTGGCGAGGGGGCGGGTCACTGAAGCTTTCTTT	CASSLARGRVTEAFF
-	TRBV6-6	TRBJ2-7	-	TGTGCCAGCAGTTACCTTGGCACTTACGAGCAGTACTTC	CASSYLGTYEQYF
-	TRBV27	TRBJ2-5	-	TGTGCCAGCAGTTTGTCGCCAGCACAAGAGACCCAGTACTTC	CASSLSPAQETQYF
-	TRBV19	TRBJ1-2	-	TGTGCCAGTAGAGCAGCTAACTATGGCTACACCTTC	CASRAANYGYTF
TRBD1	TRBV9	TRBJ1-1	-	TGTGCCAGCAGCGCATTCCCGGGACAGATGAACGCTGAAGCTTTCTTT	CASSAFPGQMNAEAFF
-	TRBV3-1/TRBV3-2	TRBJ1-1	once	TGTGCCAGCAGCCAAGGGAGGATCTCCACTGAAGCTTTCTTT	CASSQGRISTEAFF
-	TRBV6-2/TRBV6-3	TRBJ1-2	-	TGTGCCAGCAGTTTAGGGGAGTATGGCTACACCTTC	CASSLGEYGYTF
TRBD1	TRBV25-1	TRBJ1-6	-	TGTGCCAGTCGGGGACAGGGTAATTCACCCCTCCACTTT	CASRGQGNSPLHF
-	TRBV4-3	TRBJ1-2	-	TGCGCCAGCAGCCGTGACAGCTATGGCTACACCTTC	CASSRDSYGYTF
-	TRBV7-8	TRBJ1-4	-	TGTGCCAGCAGCTTAACCCGGGCCTCAGATGGGGGACTGTTTTTT	CASSLTRASDGGLFF
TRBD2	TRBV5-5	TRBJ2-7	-	TGTGCCAGCAGCTTGAAGGCTAGCGGGGGAAGCTACGAGCAGTACTTC	CASSLKASGGSYEQYF
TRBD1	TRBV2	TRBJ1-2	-	TGTGCCAGCAGGGAGGGACAGGGGCCCTATGGCTACACCTTC	CASREGQGPYGYTF
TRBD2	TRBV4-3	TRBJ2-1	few	TGCGCCAGCAGCCAAGATTCTCCTATTCTAGCGGGGGGATACAATGAGCAGTTCTTC	CASSQDSPILAGGYNEQFF
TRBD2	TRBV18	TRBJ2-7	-	TGTGCCAGCTCACAGGGACTAGCGGGGGGGCAGGAGCAGTACTTC	CASSQGLAGGQEQYF
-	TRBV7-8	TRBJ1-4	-	TGTGCCAGCAGCTTAGGACAGATTGCAACTAATGAAAAACTGTTTTTT	CASSLGQIATNEKLFF
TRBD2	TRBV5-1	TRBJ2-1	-	TGCGCCAGCAGCTTGTCGAGCGGGGTCTACAATGAGCAGTTCTTC	CASSLSSGVYNEQFF
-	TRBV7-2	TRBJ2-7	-	TGTGCCAGCAGCTCGGACAGCAAGATCTACGAGCAGTACTTC	CASSSDSKIYEQYF
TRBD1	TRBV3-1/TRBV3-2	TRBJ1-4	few	TGTGCCAGCAGCGATAGACAGGGTGAAAAACTGTTTTTT	CASSDRQGEKLFF
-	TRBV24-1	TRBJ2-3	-	TGTGCCACCAGTGACCGAGCATCTATAGGCACAGATACGCAGTATTTT	CATSDRASIGTDTQYF
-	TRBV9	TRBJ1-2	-	TGTGCCAGCAGCGTAGCTGGTGGCTATGGCTACACCTTC	CASSVAGGYGYTF
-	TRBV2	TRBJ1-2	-	TGTGCCAGCAGGACACTGGGGGCCGGGGGCTACACCTTC	CASRTLGAGGYTF
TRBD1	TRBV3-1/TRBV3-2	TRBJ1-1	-	TGTGCCAGCAGCCAAGATGGGTTGGCAGGGGGCACTGAAGCTTTCTTT	CASSQDGLAGGTEAFF